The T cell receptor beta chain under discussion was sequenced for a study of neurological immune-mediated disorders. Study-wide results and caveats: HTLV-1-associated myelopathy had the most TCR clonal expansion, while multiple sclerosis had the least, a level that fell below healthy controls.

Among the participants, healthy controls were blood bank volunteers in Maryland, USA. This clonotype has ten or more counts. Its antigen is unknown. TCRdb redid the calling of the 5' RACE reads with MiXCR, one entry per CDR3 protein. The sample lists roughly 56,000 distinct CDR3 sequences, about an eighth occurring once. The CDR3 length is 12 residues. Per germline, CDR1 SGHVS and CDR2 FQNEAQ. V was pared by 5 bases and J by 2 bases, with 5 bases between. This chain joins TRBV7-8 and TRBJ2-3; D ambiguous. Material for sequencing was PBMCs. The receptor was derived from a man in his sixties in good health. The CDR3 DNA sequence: TGTGCCAGCAGCCCCACCACAGATACGCAGTATTTT. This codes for CASSPTTDTQYF.